Sequencing of this T cell receptor (beta chain) was carried out in a study of vaccination effects on CD4 cells after COVID-19. This clone was detected only a few times. Its antigen is unknown. Study-level points and caveats: Cross-reaction with common cold coronaviruses was seen in only 1 of 255 vaccine-induced clones from healthy vaccinees.

Trimming took off 2 bases at V and 6 bases at J, with 8 bases between the two ends. This CDR3 contains 13 residues. Sequencing used immunoSEQ multiplex PCR; TCRdb keeps in-frame clones, though not all of them. The sample includes tens of thousands of clones, roughly 78% of them seen just once. Pools of viral peptides were used by the ViraFEST assay to expand antigen-specific CD4+ T cells ahead of sequencing. With about 9 days of culture completed, CD4+ T cells were isolated. The healthy vaccine recipients, who had no prior SARS-CoV-2 infection, showed negative nucleocapsid antibodies. Supplemented with around 9.6 IU/ml IL-2 and roughly 10 ug/ml peptides, more than 1.5 million PBMC per well were kept in culture.

V is TRBV12-3 or TRBV12-4 and J is TRBJ1-5, with D perhaps TRBD1 (5 bases). This receptor was taken from a human donor who received a COVID-19 vaccine. The sequencing used CD4+ T cells from PBMCs cultured with HCoV-OC43 spike peptides, collected before COVID-19 vaccination. Subset denoted: HCoV-OC43 spike overlapping peptide pool stimulation. CDR3 in amino acids: CASSLSGTQPQHF. The CDR3 DNA reads TGTGCCAGCAGTTTATCGGGGACTCAGCCCCAGCATTTT.